This T cell receptor beta chain was recorded in a study of regulatory T cells in long-lasting Graves disease. The CDR3 is 14 amino acids. Trimming stripped 3 bases from V and 5 bases from J, with 13 bases between. Germline CDR1 and CDR2: ENHRY and SYGVKD. Time point indicated: newly diagnosed GD, antithyroid drugs for less than 3 months. Generation of the TCR library employed RNA extracted from PBMCs. Building of the TCR beta libraries involved iRepertoire HTBI primers and Arm-PCR of CDR3 regions. One entry per CDR3 protein results from TCRdb running MiXCR on the multiplex PCR reads. The sample consists of around 500,000 distinct CDR3 sequences, 15% to 20% of them appearing once. The sample was also reused in another study, on T cells in Graves' hyperthyroidism and ophthalmopathy. Per that paper: Graves' hyperthyroidism qualified as stable when ophthalmopathy did not progress within 18 months. A set of HTBI primers served as the primers for a first-round RT-PCR of the TCR CDR3.

The sample here was peripheral blood mononuclear cells (PBMCs), taken at new diagnosis, from a patient treated with antithyroid drugs. The chain carries TRBV10-3 and TRBJ2-5, with D possibly matching TRBD2 (6 bases). The TCR sequence derives from a woman aged 35 to 60 with Graves disease. The CDR3 protein is CAISDVGGVETQYF. The CDR3, as DNA: TGTGCCATCAGTGACGTGGGGGGAGTGGAGACCCAGTACTTC.